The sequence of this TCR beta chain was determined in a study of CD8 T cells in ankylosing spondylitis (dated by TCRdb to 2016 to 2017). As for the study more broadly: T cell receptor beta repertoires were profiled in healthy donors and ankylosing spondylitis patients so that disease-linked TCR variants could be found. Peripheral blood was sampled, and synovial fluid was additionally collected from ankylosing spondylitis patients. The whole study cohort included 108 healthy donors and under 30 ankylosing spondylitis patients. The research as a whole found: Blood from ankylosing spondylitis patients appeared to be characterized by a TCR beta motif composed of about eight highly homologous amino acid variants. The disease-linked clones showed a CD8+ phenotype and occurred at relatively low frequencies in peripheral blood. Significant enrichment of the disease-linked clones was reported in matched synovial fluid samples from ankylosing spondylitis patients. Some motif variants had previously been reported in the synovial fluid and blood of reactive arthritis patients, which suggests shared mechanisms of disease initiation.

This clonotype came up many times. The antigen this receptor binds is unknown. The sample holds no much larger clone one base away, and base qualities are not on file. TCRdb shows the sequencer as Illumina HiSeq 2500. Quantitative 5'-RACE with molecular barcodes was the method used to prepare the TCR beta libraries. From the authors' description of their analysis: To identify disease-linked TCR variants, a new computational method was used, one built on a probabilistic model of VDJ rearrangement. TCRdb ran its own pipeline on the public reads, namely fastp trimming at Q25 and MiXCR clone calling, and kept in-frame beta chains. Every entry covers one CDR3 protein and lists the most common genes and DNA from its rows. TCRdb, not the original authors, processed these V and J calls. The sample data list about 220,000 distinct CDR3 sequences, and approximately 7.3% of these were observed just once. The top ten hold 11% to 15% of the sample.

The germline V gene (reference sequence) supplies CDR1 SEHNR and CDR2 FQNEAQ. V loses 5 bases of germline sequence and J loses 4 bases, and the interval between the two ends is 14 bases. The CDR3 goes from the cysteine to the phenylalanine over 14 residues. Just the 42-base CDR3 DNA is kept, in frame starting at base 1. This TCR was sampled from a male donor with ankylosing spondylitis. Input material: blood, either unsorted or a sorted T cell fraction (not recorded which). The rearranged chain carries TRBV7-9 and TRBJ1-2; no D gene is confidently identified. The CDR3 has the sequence CASSPGFGSYGYTF. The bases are TGTGCCAGCAGCCCCGGGTTCGGGTCCTATGGCTACACCTTC. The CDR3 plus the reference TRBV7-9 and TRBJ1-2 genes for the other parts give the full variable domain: DTGVSQNPRHKITKRGQNVTFRCDPISEHNRLYWYRQTLGQGPEFLTYFQNEAQLEKSRLLSDRFSAERPKGSFSTLEIQRTEQGDSAMYLCASSPGFGSYGYTFGSGTRLTVV.